This T cell receptor (beta chain) was retrieved from a study of post-analysis software for immune sequencing data. Libraries were made from TCR beta cDNA, and they carried unique molecular identifiers. TCRdb re-analysed the PCR reads in MiXCR, keeping a single row per CDR3 protein. The sample comprises hundreds of thousands of distinct CDR3 sequences, 55% to 70% of which are singletons, and about 11% rests with the top ten. V trimming: 6 bases; J trimming: 7 bases; junction bases outside the gene matches: 12. CDR1 MNHEY and CDR2 SVGAGI come from the germline V gene. The CDR3 runs to 15 residues. Details on this clonotype: The antigen remains undetermined.

Points from the study as a whole: Roughly five TRBV segments were significantly more frequent in patients than in controls. TRBV5-6, TRBV5-1 and TRBV20-1 were among these segments.

This TCR derives from a girl aged 2-10 years with multiple sclerosis. The sequenced sample consisted of blood. V usage is TRBV6-5 and J usage is TRBJ2-1, with TRBD1 identical over 7 bases. The CDR3: CASSLSRGIGNEQFF. In DNA, the CDR3 is TGTGCCAGCAGCCTTTCCAGGGGGATTGGAAATGAGCAGTTCTTC.